This T cell receptor beta chain was sequenced for a study of monozygotic twins with inflammatory bowel disease. General study points: Part of the variability in patient repertoires may have come from differing immunosuppressive treatments. Distinct T cell subtypes could not be told apart.

TCRdb reprocessed the 5' RACE reads and stores each CDR3 protein as one record, lacking DNA. The listing records approximately 160,000 distinct CDR3 sequences. Phlebotomy per donor yielded a single 2.5 ml blood sample. Germline V gene lookup returns CDR1 SGHRS and CDR2 YFSETQ. The CDR3 extends over 15 amino acids. As regards this clonotype: The antigen is not known.

What was sequenced was blood. The TCR comes from a human donor with ulcerative colitis or Crohn's disease, or a healthy co-twin of an affected twin (not recorded which). The J gene is TRBJ2-5, the V gene TRBV5-1; TCRdb returns TRBD2, unconfirmable since there is no DNA. The chain's CDR3 is CASSRRGLAEETQYF. Using reference TRBV5-1 and TRBJ2-5 for the parts outside the CDR3, the full variable domain is KAGVTQTPRYLIKTRGQQVTLSCSPISGHRSVSWYQQTPGQGLQFLFEYFSETQRNKGNFPGRFSGRQFSNSRSEMNVSTLELGDSALYLCASSRRGLAEETQYFGPGTRLLVL.